A single T cell receptor (beta chain) is shown here with its context. Its antigen is unidentified. No progression to ophthalmopathy during 18 months of follow-up defined stable disease. PBMCs were sourced from about 10 ml fresh peripheral blood. The germline V and J ends were trimmed by 2 bases and 2 bases, with 15 bases remaining between them. The CDR3 sequence is 17 residues long. CDR1 and CDR2 (germline): LGHDT, YNNKEL (reference sequence). Amplified TCR beta CDR3 regions derived from RNA transcripts. During a first-round RT-PCR of the TCR CDR3, the HTBI primer set was used. Using its own MiXCR run on the multiplex PCR reads, TCRdb lists one record per CDR3 protein. This sample yields 600,000 to 650,000 distinct CDR3 sequences, of which about 16% are seen a single time; around 3.9% belongs to the top ten. This sample stems from a study of T cells in Graves' hyperthyroidism and ophthalmopathy. Findings of the study overall: Most thyroid clonotypes with frequency above 0.001 were detected in blood. Ophthalmopathy onset followed model prediction by a median roughly 6.5 months.

Sequenced material: blood. The chain couples TRBV3-1 to TRBJ2-2; the D gene is possibly TRBD2 (6 bases). This receptor was identified in a woman under 40 with Graves' hyperthyroidism. The CDR3 sequence: CASSQRLTGVNTGELFF. CDR3 DNA: TGTGCCAGCAGCCAAAGGTTGACGGGGGTAAACACCGGGGAGCTGTTTTTT.